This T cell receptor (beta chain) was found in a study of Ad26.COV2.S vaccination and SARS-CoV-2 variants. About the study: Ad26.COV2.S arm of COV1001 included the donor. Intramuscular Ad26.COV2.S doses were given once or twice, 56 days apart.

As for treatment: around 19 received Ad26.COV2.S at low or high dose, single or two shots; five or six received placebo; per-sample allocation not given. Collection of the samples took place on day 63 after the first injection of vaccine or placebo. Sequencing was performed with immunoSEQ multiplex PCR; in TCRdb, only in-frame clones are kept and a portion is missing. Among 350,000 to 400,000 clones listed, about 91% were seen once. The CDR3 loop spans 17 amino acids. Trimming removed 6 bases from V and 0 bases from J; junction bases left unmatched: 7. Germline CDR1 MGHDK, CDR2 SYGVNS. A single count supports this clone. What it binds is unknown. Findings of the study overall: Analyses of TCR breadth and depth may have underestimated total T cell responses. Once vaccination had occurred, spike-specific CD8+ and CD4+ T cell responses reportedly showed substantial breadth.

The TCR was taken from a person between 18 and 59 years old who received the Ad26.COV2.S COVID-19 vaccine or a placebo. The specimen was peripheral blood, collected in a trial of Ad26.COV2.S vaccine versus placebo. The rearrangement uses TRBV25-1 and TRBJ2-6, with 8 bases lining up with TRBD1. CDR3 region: CASRGGRGLSGANVLTF. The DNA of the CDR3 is TGTGCCAGCAGAGGAGGCAGGGGGCTCTCTGGGGCCAACGTCCTGACTTTC.